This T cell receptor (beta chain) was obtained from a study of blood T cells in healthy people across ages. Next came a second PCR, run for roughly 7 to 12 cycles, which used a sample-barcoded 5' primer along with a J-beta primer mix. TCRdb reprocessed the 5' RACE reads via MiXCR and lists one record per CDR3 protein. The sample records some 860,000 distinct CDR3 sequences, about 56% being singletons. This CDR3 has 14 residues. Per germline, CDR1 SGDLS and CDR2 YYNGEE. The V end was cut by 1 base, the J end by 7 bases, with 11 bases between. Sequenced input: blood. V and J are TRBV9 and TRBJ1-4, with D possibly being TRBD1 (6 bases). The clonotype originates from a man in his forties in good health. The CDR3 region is CASSVQGGGEKLFF. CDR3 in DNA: TGTGCCAGCAGCGTACAGGGAGGGGGTGAAAAACTGTTTTTT. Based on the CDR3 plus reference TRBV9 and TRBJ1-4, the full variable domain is DSGVTQTPKHLITATGQRVTLRCSPRSGDLSVYWYQQSLDQGLQFLIQYYNGEERAKGNILERFSAQQFPDLHSELNLSSLELGDSALYFCASSVQGGGEKLFFGSGTQLSVL.